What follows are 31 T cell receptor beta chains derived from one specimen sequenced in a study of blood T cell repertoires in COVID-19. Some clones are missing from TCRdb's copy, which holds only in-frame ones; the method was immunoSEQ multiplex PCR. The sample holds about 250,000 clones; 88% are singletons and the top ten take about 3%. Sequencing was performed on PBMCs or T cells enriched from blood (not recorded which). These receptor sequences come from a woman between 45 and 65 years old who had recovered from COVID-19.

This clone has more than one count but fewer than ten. CDR3 amino acids: CASSPLGGSGRRAEQFF. The CDR3 DNA is TGTGCCAGCAGTCCCCTCGGGGGTAGCGGGAGGAGGGCTGAGCAGTTCTTC. This rearrangement joins TRBV6-6 to TRBJ2-1; 10 bases line up with TRBD2. Germline V CDR1 and CDR2: MNHNY, SVGAGI (reference sequence). The junction had 16 bases not matched to a gene; V was cut back by 5 bases and J by 9 bases. The CDR3 length is 17 residues.

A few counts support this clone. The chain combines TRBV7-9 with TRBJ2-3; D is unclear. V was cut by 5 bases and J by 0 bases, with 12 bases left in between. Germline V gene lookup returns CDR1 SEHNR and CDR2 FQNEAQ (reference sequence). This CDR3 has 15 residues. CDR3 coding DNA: TGTGCCAGCAGCCGTAGTGACGGGAGCACAGATACGCAGTATTTT. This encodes CASSRSDGSTDTQYF.

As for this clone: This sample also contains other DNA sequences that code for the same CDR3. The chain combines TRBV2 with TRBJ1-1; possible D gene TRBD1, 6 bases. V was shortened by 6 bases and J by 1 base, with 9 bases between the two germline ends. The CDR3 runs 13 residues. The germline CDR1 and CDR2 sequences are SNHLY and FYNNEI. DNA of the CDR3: TGTGCCAGCAGCTTACAGGGGAACACTGAAGCTTTCTTT. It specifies CASSLQGNTEAFF. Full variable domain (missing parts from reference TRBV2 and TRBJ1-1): EPEVTQTPSHQVTQMGQEVILRCVPISNHLYFYWYRQILGQKVEFLVSFYNNEISEKSEIFDDQFSVERPDGSNFTLKIRSTKLEDSAMYFCASSLQGNTEAFFGQGTRLTVV.

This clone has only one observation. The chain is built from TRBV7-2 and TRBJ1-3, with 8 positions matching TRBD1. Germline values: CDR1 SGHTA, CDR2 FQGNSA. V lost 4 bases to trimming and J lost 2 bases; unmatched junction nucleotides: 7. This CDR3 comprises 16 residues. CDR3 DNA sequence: TGTGCCAGCAGCTACAATGGACAGGGCCCTGGAAACACCATATATTTT. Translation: CASSYNGQGPGNTIYF.

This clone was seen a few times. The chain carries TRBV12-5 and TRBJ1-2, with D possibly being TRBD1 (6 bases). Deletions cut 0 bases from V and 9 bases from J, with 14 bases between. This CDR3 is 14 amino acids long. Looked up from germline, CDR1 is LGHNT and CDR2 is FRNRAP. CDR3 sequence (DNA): TGTGCTAGTGGTTTGGTTGGACAGATATGGAGCTACACCTTC. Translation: CASGLVGQIWSYTF.

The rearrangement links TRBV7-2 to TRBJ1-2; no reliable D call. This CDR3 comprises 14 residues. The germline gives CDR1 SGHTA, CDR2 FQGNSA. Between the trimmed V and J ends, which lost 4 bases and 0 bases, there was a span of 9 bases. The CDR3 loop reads CASSSRVANYGYTF. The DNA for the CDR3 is TGTGCCAGCAGCTCCCGAGTAGCTAACTATGGCTACACCTTC.

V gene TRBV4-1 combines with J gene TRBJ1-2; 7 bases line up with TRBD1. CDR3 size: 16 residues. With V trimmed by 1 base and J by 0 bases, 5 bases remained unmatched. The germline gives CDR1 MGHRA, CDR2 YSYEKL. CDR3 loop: CASSQVWGQSNYGYTF. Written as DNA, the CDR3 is TGCGCCAGCAGCCAAGTTTGGGGACAGTCTAACTATGGCTACACCTTC.

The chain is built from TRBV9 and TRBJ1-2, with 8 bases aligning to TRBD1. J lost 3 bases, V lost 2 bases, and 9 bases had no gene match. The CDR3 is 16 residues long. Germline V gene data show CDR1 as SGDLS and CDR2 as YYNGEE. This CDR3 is CASSVDQGARDYGYTF. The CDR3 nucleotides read TGTGCCAGCAGCGTGGATCAGGGGGCGCGTGACTATGGCTACACCTTC. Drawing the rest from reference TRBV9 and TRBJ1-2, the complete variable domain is DSGVTQTPKHLITATGQRVTLRCSPRSGDLSVYWYQQSLDQGLQFLIQYYNGEERAKGNILERFSAQQFPDLHSELNLSSLELGDSALYFCASSVDQGARDYGYTFGSGTRLTVV.

In nucleotides, the CDR3 is TGTGCCAGTAGTATAAGGTCGGGACTTCTATCCTACAATGAGCAGTTCTTC. This gives the protein CASSIRSGLLSYNEQFF. The V and J genes are TRBV19 and TRBJ2-1; perhaps TRBD2 as D (6 bases). V lost 2 bases and J 1 base, leaving 15 bases between the germline ends. The germline CDR1 and CDR2 sequences are LNHDA and SQIVND (reference sequence). The CDR3 runs to 17 residues.

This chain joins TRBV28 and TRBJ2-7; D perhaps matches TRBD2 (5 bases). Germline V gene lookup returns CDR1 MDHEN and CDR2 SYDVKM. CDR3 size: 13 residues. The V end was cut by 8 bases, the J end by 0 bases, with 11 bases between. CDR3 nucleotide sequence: TGTGCCAGCCTCGAGCGGAGCTCCTACGAGCAGTACTTC. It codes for CASLERSSYEQYF.

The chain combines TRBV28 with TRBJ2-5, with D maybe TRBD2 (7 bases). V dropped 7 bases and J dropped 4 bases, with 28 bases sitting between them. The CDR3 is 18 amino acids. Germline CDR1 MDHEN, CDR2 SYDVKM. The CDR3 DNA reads TGTGCCAGCATTCTCGGACAGCTTAACCGGGACTATAGAGAGACCCAGTACTTC. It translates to CASILGQLNRDYRETQYF.

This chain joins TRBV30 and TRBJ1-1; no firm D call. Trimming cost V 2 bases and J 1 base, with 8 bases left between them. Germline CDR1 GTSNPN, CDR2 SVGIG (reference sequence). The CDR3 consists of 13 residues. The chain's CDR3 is CAWSSEWNTEAFF. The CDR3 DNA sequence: TGTGCCTGGAGTTCGGAGTGGAACACTGAAGCTTTCTTT.

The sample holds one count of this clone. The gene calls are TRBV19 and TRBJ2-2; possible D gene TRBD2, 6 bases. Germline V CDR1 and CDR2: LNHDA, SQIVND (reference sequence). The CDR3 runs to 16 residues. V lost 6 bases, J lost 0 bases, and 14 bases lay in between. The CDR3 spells CASSYSGAPNTGELFF. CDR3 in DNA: TGTGCCAGTAGCTATTCGGGAGCCCCGAACACCGGGGAGCTGTTTTTT. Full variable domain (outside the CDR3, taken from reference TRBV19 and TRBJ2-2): DGGITQSPKYLFRKEGQNVTLSCEQNLNHDAMYWYRQDPGQGLRLIYYSQIVNDFQKGDIAEGYSVSREKKESFPLTVTSAQKNPTAFYLCASSYSGAPNTGELFFGEGSRLTVL.

This chain's CDR3 is CASSPLDTNTEAFF. In DNA, the CDR3 is TGTGCCAGCAGTCCCTTGGACACGAACACTGAAGCTTTCTTT. V gene TRBV28 combines with J gene TRBJ1-1, with a weak D call TRBD1 (5 bases). CDR1 is MDHEN, CDR2 SYDVKM, per germline. The CDR3 consists of 14 residues. The germline V and J ends were trimmed by 5 bases and 1 base, with 11 bases remaining between them. The full variable domain, in which reference TRBV28 and TRBJ1-1 provide the parts outside the CDR3, is DVKVTQSSRYLVKRTGEKVFLECVQDMDHENMFWYRQDPGLGLRLIYFSYDVKMKEKGDIPEGYSVSREKKERFSLILESASTNQTSMYLCASSPLDTNTEAFFGQGTRLTVV.

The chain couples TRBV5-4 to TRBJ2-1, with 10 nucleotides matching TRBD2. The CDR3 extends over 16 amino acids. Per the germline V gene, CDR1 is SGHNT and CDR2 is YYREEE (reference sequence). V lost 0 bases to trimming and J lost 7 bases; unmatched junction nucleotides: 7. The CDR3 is CASSLGSGRARNEQFF. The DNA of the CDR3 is TGTGCCAGCAGCTTGGGGAGCGGGAGGGCCAGAAATGAGCAGTTCTTC.

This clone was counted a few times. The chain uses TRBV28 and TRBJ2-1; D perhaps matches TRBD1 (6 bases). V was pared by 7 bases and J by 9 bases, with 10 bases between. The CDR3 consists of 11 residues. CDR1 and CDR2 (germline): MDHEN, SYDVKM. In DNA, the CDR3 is TGTGCCAGCAACGAAGGGGGTGAGCAGTTCTTC. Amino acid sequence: CASNEGGEQFF.

CDR3 bases: TGTGCCAGCATTCAGACGGGACAGGCGACCACTGAAGCTTTCTTT. The encoded protein is CASIQTGQATTEAFF. The J gene is TRBJ1-1, the V gene TRBV2; 8 bases are a match to TRBD1. This CDR3 comprises 15 residues. The V gene's germline CDR1 is SNHLY and CDR2 FYNNEI. V was pared by 7 bases and J by 4 bases, with 11 bases of the junction left unmatched.

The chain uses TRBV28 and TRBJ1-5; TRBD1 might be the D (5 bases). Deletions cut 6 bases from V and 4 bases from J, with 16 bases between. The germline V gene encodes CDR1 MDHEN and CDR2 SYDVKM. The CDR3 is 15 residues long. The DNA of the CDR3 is TGTGCCAGCAGCTCCCAGCCGGGGACTAATCAGCCCCAGCATTTT. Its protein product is CASSSQPGTNQPQHF. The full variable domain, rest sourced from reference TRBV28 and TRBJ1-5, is DVKVTQSSRYLVKRTGEKVFLECVQDMDHENMFWYRQDPGLGLRLIYFSYDVKMKEKGDIPEGYSVSREKKERFSLILESASTNQTSMYLCASSSQPGTNQPQHFGDGTRLSIL.

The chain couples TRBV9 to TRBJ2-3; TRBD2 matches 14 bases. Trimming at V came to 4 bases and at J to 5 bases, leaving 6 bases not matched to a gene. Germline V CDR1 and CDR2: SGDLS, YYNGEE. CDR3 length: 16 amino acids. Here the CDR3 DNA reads TGTGCCAGCAGCCGCACCGGGACTAGCGGGAGAGATACGCAGTATTTT. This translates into CASSRTGTSGRDTQYF.

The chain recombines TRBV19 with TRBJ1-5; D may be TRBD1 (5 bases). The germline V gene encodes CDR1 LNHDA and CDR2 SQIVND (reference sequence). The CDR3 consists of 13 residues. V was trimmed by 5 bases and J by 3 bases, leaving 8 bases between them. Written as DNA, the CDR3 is TGTGCCAGTAGTCGACAGATCAATCAGCCCCAGCATTTT. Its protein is CASSRQINQPQHF.

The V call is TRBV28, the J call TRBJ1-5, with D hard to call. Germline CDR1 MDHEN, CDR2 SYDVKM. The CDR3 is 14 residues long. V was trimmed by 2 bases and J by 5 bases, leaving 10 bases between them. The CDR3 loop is CASSLHNLDQPQHF. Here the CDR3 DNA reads TGTGCCAGCAGTTTACACAATCTCGATCAGCCCCAGCATTTT.

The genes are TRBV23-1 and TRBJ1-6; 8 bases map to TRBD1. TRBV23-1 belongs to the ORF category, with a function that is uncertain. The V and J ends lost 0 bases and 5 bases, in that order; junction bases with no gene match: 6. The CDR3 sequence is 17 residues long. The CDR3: CASSQSDRVTDNSPLHF. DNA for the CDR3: TGCGCCAGCAGTCAATCGGACAGGGTAACAGATAATTCACCCCTCCACTTT.

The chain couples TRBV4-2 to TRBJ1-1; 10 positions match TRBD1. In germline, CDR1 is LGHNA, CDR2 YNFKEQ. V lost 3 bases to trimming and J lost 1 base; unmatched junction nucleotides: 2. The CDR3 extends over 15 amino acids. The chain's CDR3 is CASSQGQGPNTEAFF. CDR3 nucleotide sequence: TGTGCCAGCAGCCAGGGACAGGGGCCGAACACTGAAGCTTTCTTT.

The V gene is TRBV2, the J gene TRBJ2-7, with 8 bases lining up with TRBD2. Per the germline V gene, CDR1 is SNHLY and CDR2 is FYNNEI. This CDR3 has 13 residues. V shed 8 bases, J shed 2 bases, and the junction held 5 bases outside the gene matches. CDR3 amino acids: CASWAGGTYEQYF. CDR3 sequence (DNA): TGTGCCAGCTGGGCGGGGGGCACCTACGAGCAGTACTTC.

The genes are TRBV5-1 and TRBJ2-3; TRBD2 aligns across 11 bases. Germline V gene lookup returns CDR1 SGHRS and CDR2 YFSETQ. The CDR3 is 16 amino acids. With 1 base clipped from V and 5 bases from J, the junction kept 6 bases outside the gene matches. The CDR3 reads CASSLTSGSKKDTQYF. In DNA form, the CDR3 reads TGCGCCAGCAGCTTGACTAGCGGGAGTAAGAAAGATACGCAGTATTTT.

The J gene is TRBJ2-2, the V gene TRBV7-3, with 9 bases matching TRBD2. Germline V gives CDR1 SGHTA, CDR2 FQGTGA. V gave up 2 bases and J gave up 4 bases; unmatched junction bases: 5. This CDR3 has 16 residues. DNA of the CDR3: TGTGCCAGCAGCTTATTTGCGGGAGGGGGCACCGGGGAGCTGTTTTTT. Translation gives CASSLFAGGGTGELFF.

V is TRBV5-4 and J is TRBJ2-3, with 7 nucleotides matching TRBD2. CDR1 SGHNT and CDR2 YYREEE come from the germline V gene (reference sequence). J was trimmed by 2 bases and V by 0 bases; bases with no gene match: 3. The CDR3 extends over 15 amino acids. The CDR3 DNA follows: TGTGCCAGCAGCTTGGCAGCGGGAACCACAGATACGCAGTATTTT. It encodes CASSLAAGTTDTQYF. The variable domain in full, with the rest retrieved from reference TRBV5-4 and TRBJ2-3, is ETGVTQSPTHLIKTRGQQVTLRCSSQSGHNTVSWYQQALGQGPQFIFQYYREEENGRGNFPPRFSGLQFPNYSSELNVNALELDDSALYLCASSLAAGTTDTQYFGPGTRLTVL.

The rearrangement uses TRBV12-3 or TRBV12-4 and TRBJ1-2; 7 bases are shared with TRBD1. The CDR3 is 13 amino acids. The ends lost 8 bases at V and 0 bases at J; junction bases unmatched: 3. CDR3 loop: CASQRGPNYGYTF. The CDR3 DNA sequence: TGTGCCAGCCAGAGGGGGCCTAACTATGGCTACACCTTC.

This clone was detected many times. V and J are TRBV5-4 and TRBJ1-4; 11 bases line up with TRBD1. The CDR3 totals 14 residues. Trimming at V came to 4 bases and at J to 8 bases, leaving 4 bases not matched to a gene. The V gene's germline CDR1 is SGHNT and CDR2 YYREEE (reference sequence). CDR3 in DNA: TGTGCCAGCAGCGTGGACAGGGGGCAAGAAAAACTGTTTTTT. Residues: CASSVDRGQEKLFF. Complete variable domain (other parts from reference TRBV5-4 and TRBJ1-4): ETGVTQSPTHLIKTRGQQVTLRCSSQSGHNTVSWYQQALGQGPQFIFQYYREEENGRGNFPPRFSGLQFPNYSSELNVNALELDDSALYLCASSVDRGQEKLFFGSGTQLSVL.

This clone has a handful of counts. CDR3: CASSRTGDVAKNIQYF. In nucleotides, the CDR3 is TGTGCCAGCAGCCGGACAGGAGATGTAGCCAAAAACATTCAGTACTTC. The chain combines TRBV14 with TRBJ2-4; 7 bases are shared with TRBD1. In germline, CDR1 is SGHDN, CDR2 FVKESK. This CDR3 spans 16 amino acids. Trimming took 4 bases from V and 0 from J; bases not matched to a gene: 6.

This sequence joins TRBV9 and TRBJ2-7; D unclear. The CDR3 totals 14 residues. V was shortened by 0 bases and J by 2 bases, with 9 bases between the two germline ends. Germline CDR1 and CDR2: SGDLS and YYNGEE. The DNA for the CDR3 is TGTGCCAGCAGCGTAGGCGCTGAGCCCTACGAGCAGTACTTC. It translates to CASSVGAEPYEQYF. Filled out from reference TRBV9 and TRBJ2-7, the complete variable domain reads DSGVTQTPKHLITATGQRVTLRCSPRSGDLSVYWYQQSLDQGLQFLIQYYNGEERAKGNILERFSAQQFPDLHSELNLSSLELGDSALYFCASSVGAEPYEQYFGPGTRLTVT.